What follows is one T cell receptor (beta chain) and its context. CDR1 SGHRS and CDR2 YFSETQ come from the germline V gene. The CDR3 runs 14 residues. V was shortened by 0 bases and J by 8 bases, with 14 bases between the two germline ends. The data were taken from a study of blood T cell repertoires in COVID-19. The overall study: The United States, Italy and Spain provided the acute and convalescent COVID-19 samples. PBMCs, B-cell-depleted T cells, or T cells provided the cDNA or gDNA that made up the material.

The authors' processing: The authors estimated nucleated cell counts from reference gene primer amplification. Data came from immunoSEQ multiplex PCR; TCRdb stores just in-frame clones and leaves some out. V, J and clone size are taken as reported in that table, and D and trimming were inferred from the DNA itself. Of about 120,000 clones in the sample, roughly 80% were seen once. Sequencing was carried out using peripheral blood. This chain links TRBV5-1 with TRBJ1-2, with TRBD1 as a possible D gene (5 bases). This clonotype was obtained from a man aged 45 to 65 with acute or convalescent COVID-19. The CDR3 coding sequence is TGCGCCAGCAGCTTGGATCCAGGGACTTGGGGCTACACCTTC. As protein: CASSLDPGTWGYTF.